Presented here are 32 T cell receptor beta chains from one specimen sequenced in a study of cytomegalovirus exposure and HLA in healthy donors. 13 Jbeta primers and 60 Vbeta primers were used for the PCR. The data were produced by immunoSEQ multiplex PCR, yet TCRdb's version contains in-frame clones alone and is incomplete. The table lists 190,000 or so clones, roughly 77% of them singletons. The specimen sequenced was PBMCs. These receptors came from a male donor in good health and CMV-seropositive.

V gene TRBV6-5 combines with J gene TRBJ1-1, with D possibly being TRBD1 (6 bases). The CDR3 spans 15 residues. Germline V lookup: CDR1 MNHEY, CDR2 SVGAGI. V was cut by 5 bases and J by 3 bases, with 16 bases left in between. The CDR3 spells CASSARGLHYTEAFF. CDR3 in DNA: TGTGCCAGCAGTGCCAGGGGTCTTCATTACACTGAAGCTTTCTTT.

The chain couples TRBV29-1 to TRBJ2-5, with TRBD2 identical over 8 bases. V lost 6 bases to trimming and J lost 2 bases; unmatched junction nucleotides: 8. The length of the CDR3 is 14 residues. Germline V gene data show CDR1 as SQVTM and CDR2 as ANQGSEA. CDR3: CSVPPGLEQETQYF. The CDR3 DNA reads as TGCAGCGTACCTCCGGGACTAGAACAAGAGACCCAGTACTTC.

The V and J genes are TRBV5-1 and TRBJ2-3; weak D call: TRBD2 (6 bases). Germline CDR1 is SGHRS and CDR2 is YFSETQ. This CDR3 contains 14 residues. Trimming removed 3 bases from V and 0 bases from J, with 8 bases in between. The CDR3, as DNA: TGCGCCAGCAGCTGGGGGACTAGCACAGATACGCAGTATTTT. Its protein is CASSWGTSTDTQYF. The full variable domain, completed using reference TRBV5-1 and TRBJ2-3, is KAGVTQTPRYLIKTRGQQVTLSCSPISGHRSVSWYQQTPGQGLQFLFEYFSETQRNKGNFPGRFSGRQFSNSRSEMNVSTLELGDSALYLCASSWGTSTDTQYFGPGTRLTVL.

Remarks on this clone: An end of the junction does not agree with germline; a read error may underlie this. V gene TRBV7-7 combines with J gene TRBJ1-3; possibly TRBD1 for D (6 bases). CDR1 SSHAT and CDR2 FNYEAQ come from the germline V gene (reference sequence). The CDR3 has 18 residues. CDR3 sequence: CASSLESQVGHGGNTIYF. CDR3 nucleotide sequence: TGTGCTAGCAGCTTAGAGAGTCAGGTGGGACATGGTGGAAACACCATATATTTT.

The chain employs TRBV19 and TRBJ2-7; the D is unclear. The CDR3 runs 13 residues. Per germline, CDR1 LNHDA and CDR2 SQIVND (reference sequence). Trimming shortened V by 5 bases and J by 5 bases, and 13 bases separated the two germline ends. The DNA of the CDR3 is TGTGCCAGTAGTTTCAGTGTTGGCCACGAGCAGTACTTC. It encodes CASSFSVGHEQYF.

This clone was observed a handful of times. The J gene is TRBJ1-2, the V gene TRBV4-1, with 8 nucleotides matching TRBD1. Germline V CDR1 and CDR2: MGHRA, YSYEKL. Trimming cost V 1 base and J 2 bases; bases outside gene matches: 12. This CDR3 comprises 18 residues. This CDR3 reads CASSQVIPRQGLNYGYTF. The CDR3 DNA is TGCGCCAGCAGCCAAGTCATTCCACGACAGGGGTTGAACTATGGCTACACCTTC.

The chain has TRBV1 and TRBJ2-2; the tabulated D call, TRBD2, remains unverified against the DNA. TRBV1 is shown as a pseudogene. The CDR3 is 16 amino acids. CDR3 DNA: TGCACCAGCAGCCGGGGGGGAGTGCTGAGCTACGGGGAGCTGTTTTTT. Protein: CTSSRGGVLSYGELFF.

The genes are TRBV19 and TRBJ1-1, with D unclear. This CDR3 comprises 15 residues. Germline lookup yields CDR1 LNHDA and CDR2 SQIVND (reference sequence). V lost 4 bases to trimming and J lost 2 bases, with 14 bases between them. CDR3 residues: CASSNGRSPNTEAFF. The CDR3 DNA follows: TGTGCCAGTAGTAATGGGCGCAGCCCAAACACTGAAGCTTTCTTT.

The genes are TRBV15 and TRBJ1-4; weak D call: TRBD1 (5 bases). Germline CDR1 reads LNHNV; CDR2 reads YYDKDF (reference sequence). V lost 1 base and J lost 7, with 10 bases in between. The CDR3 has 14 residues. The CDR3 reads CATSRGRGGEKLFF. CDR3 in DNA: TGTGCCACCAGCAGAGGAAGGGGCGGTGAAAAACTGTTTTTT.

The chain recombines TRBV27 with TRBJ2-7; 7 bases match TRBD1. This CDR3 has 12 amino acids. The V gene end was trimmed by 6 bases and the J gene end by 3 bases; junction bases not matched to a gene: 2. Germline-derived CDR1 and CDR2 are MNHEY and SMNVEV (reference sequence). CDR3 nucleotides: TGTGCCAGCAGCAGGGGGAACTACGAGCAGTACTTC. Translating gives CASSRGNYEQYF.

This clone appeared once. The gene calls are TRBV28 and TRBJ1-1, with 7 bases lining up with TRBD1. The ends lost 5 bases at V and 4 bases at J; junction bases unmatched: 10. This CDR3 is 15 amino acids long. In germline, CDR1 is MDHEN, CDR2 SYDVKM. CDR3 region: CASSPGTDLGTEAFF. The CDR3, as DNA: TGTGCCAGCAGTCCGGGGACAGACTTGGGCACTGAAGCTTTCTTT.

V is TRBV18 and J is TRBJ2-5, with D possibly TRBD2 on 5 matching bases. V dropped 3 bases and J dropped 2 bases, with 7 bases sitting between them. Germline V CDR1 and CDR2: KGHSH, LQKENI. The CDR3 spans 13 residues. The CDR3 spells CASSPRTQETQYF. The CDR3 region has the DNA TGTGCCAGCTCACCGAGGACTCAAGAGACCCAGTACTTC.

CDR3 region: CASSLRRLAGADTQYF. For the CDR3, the DNA is TGTGCCAGCAGCTTACGTCGACTAGCGGGAGCTGATACGCAGTATTTT. The chain carries TRBV11-2 and TRBJ2-3, with TRBD2 matching 12 bases. The trim removed 2 bases at V and 6 bases at J, leaving 6 bases unmatched. The CDR3 is 16 residues long. Germline CDR1 reads SGHAT; CDR2 reads FQNNGV.

This clone appeared a few times. This chain uses TRBV9 with TRBJ2-1; 8 nucleotides match TRBD2. The CDR3 consists of 18 residues. Germline CDR1 and CDR2: SGDLS and YYNGEE. The V and J ends lost 6 bases and 3 bases, in that order; junction bases with no gene match: 17. The CDR3 region is CASTRRGGERIDYNEQFF. The CDR3 coding sequence is TGTGCCAGCACACGTCGGGGGGGAGAGCGAATCGACTACAATGAGCAGTTCTTC.

V is TRBV5-6 and J is TRBJ2-1, with D possibly TRBD1 on 5 matching bases. Trimming left V 0 bases short and J 7 bases short, with 11 bases between. This CDR3 is 14 amino acids long. Germline loops: CDR1 SGHDT, CDR2 YYEEEE. CDR3 nucleotide sequence: TGTGCCAGCAGCTTGGCGGGCAGGGTAAATGAGCAGTTCTTC. Its translation is CASSLAGRVNEQFF. The full variable domain, completed using reference TRBV5-6 and TRBJ2-1, is DAGVTQSPTHLIKTRGQQVTLRCSPKSGHDTVSWYQQALGQGPQFIFQYYEEEERQRGNFPDRFSGHQFPNYSSELNVNALLLGDSALYLCASSLAGRVNEQFFGPGTRLTVL.

This chain joins TRBV6-6 and TRBJ2-3; D remains unclear. CDR3 length: 15 amino acids. The germline V gene encodes CDR1 MNHNY and CDR2 SVGAGI (reference sequence). The V end lost 5 bases, the J end lost 0 bases, and 12 bases lay between the germline ends. CDR3 sequence: CASSQVGSSTDTQYF. The CDR3 DNA sequence: TGTGCCAGCAGTCAAGTCGGTTCGAGCACAGATACGCAGTATTTT.

The chain carries TRBV7-8 and TRBJ1-3; D not certain. Germline V CDR1 and CDR2: SGHVS, FQNEAQ. The CDR3 runs 14 residues. The V end was cut by 1 base, the J end by 3 bases, with 7 bases between. DNA for the CDR3: TGTGCCAGCAGCTTAGTCCACGGTGGAAACACCATATATTTT. This codes for CASSLVHGGNTIYF.

V usage is TRBV28 and J usage is TRBJ2-6; TRBD1 matches 10 bases. This CDR3 spans 17 amino acids. The germline V gene has CDR1 MDHEN and CDR2 SYDVKM. J was trimmed by 2 bases and V by 8 bases; bases with no gene match: 9. The DNA of the CDR3 is TGTGCCAGCGGATCGACAGGGGGCGCAACTGGGGCCAACGTCCTGACTTTC. Protein sequence: CASGSTGGATGANVLTF.

The CDR3: CASSPAAGLAVHVGYNEQFF. In nucleotides, the CDR3 is TGTGCCAGCAGTCCCGCGGCCGGACTAGCGGTCCACGTGGGATACAATGAGCAGTTCTTC. This chain uses TRBV2 with TRBJ2-1; 10 positions agree with TRBD2. The germline gives CDR1 SNHLY, CDR2 FYNNEI. The CDR3 runs to 20 residues. V shed 5 bases, J shed 4 bases, and the junction held 20 bases outside the gene matches.

This clone appeared once. The rearrangement uses TRBV5-5 and TRBJ2-7; TRBD1 matches at 9 bases. Trimming cost V 3 bases and J 6 bases; bases outside gene matches: 19. From germline, CDR1 is SGHKS and CDR2 YYEKEE (reference sequence). This CDR3 has 18 residues. The CDR3 nucleotides are TGTGCCAGCAGCTACCGGGACAGGGATAACGCGGGACTAAGCGAGCAGTACTTC. It is translated as CASSYRDRDNAGLSEQYF.

The rearrangement joins TRBV6-1 to TRBJ2-5; D may be TRBD1 (5 bases). The J call may be wrong; the DNA end is better matched by TRBJ2-7. CDR3 length equals 15 residues. Germline CDR1 reads MNHNS; CDR2 reads SASEGT. The CDR3 loop is CASSEPPWTPYEQYF. For the CDR3, the DNA is TGTGCCAGCAGTGAACCCCCCTGGACACCCTACGAGCAGTACTTC.

The genes are TRBV6-1 and TRBJ2-7, with 8 positions matching TRBD1. CDR1 MNHNS and CDR2 SASEGT come from the germline V gene. This CDR3 has 15 residues. V gave up 8 bases and J gave up 3 bases; unmatched junction bases: 12. CDR3 nucleotides: TGTGCCAGCTACCAACCCGGGACAGGACGCTACGAGCAGTACTTC. Translating it yields CASYQPGTGRYEQYF.

This chain joins TRBV6-5 and TRBJ2-1; 9 positions match TRBD1. The CDR3 is 14 amino acids. Unmatched junction bases numbered 2, after V lost 1 base and J lost 7 bases. The V gene's germline CDR1 is MNHEY and CDR2 SVGAGI. CDR3 DNA: TGTGCCAGCAGTTACTACAGGGGGCTAAATGAGCAGTTCTTC. Its protein is CASSYYRGLNEQFF.

The gene calls are TRBV11-2 and TRBJ2-1; 14 bases fit TRBD2. Germline CDR1 SGHAT, CDR2 FQNNGV. The CDR3 covers 15 residues. After removal of 4 bases from V and 8 bases from J, the junction contained 4 bases not matched to a gene. CDR3 DNA sequence: TGTGCCAGCAGCTCCGGACTAGCGGGAGGCTATGAGCAGTTCTTC. Translated, it gives CASSSGLAGGYEQFF.

The rearrangement joins TRBV7-2 to TRBJ1-1; 8 nucleotides align to TRBD1. The V gene's germline CDR1 is SGHTA and CDR2 FQGNSA. Trimming at V came to 1 base and at J to 4 bases, leaving 8 bases not matched to a gene. The CDR3 length is 16 residues. The CDR3 region has the DNA TGTGCCAGCAGCTTAGTGTCAGGGGGCTGGGGCACTGAAGCTTTCTTT. It codes for CASSLVSGGWGTEAFF.

The gene calls are TRBV7-9 and TRBJ2-3; TRBD2 aligns across 13 bases. With V trimmed by 5 bases and J by 3 bases, 14 bases remained unmatched. CDR1 is SEHNR and CDR2 is FQNEAQ in the germline V gene (reference sequence). This CDR3 is built from 19 residues. This CDR3 is CASSIRTSGGSSLTDTQYF. The DNA for the CDR3 is TGTGCCAGCAGCATAAGGACTAGCGGGGGAAGTAGCTTGACAGATACGCAGTATTTT. Combining the CDR3 with reference TRBV7-9 and TRBJ2-3 gives the whole variable domain DTGVSQNPRHKITKRGQNVTFRCDPISEHNRLYWYRQTLGQGPEFLTYFQNEAQLEKSRLLSDRFSAERPKGSFSTLEIQRTEQGDSAMYLCASSIRTSGGSSLTDTQYFGPGTRLTVL.

The V gene is TRBV15, the J gene TRBJ1-6; 7 nucleotides line up with TRBD1. Trimming cost V 1 base and J 0 bases; bases outside gene matches: 3. The CDR3 covers 17 residues. Germline CDR1 LNHNV, CDR2 YYDKDF (reference sequence). The CDR3 sequence: CATSRGRQGSYNSPLHF. CDR3 nucleotide sequence: TGTGCCACCAGCAGAGGAAGACAGGGCTCCTATAATTCACCCCTCCACTTT.

This chain links TRBV27 with TRBJ2-1; TRBD2 agrees at 8 bases. CDR1 is MNHEY and CDR2 is SMNVEV in the germline V gene (reference sequence). The CDR3 is made up of 12 amino acids. The trim removed 10 bases at V and 5 bases at J, leaving 4 bases unmatched. This CDR3 is CAIGLAHNEQFF. As DNA, the CDR3 is TGTGCCATCGGACTAGCCCACAATGAGCAGTTCTTC.

This chain joins TRBV5-4 and TRBJ1-1; TRBD1 matches 7 bases. The germline V gene has CDR1 SGHNT and CDR2 YYREEE (reference sequence). V lost 4 bases, J lost 0 bases, and 3 bases stayed unmatched. There are 14 residues in the CDR3. This chain's CDR3 is CASSRTGLNTEAFF. For the CDR3, the DNA is TGTGCCAGCAGCAGGACAGGCCTGAACACTGAAGCTTTCTTT.

V gene TRBV5-4 combines with J gene TRBJ1-2; a possible D gene is TRBD1 (5 bases). This CDR3 comprises 15 residues. Per germline, CDR1 SGHNT and CDR2 YYREEE (reference sequence). The V end was cut by 7 bases, the J end by 6 bases, with 22 bases between. The CDR3 here is CASVAGGGRQDGYTF. The CDR3 nucleotides read TGTGCCAGCGTCGCTGGGGGGGGGAGGCAGGATGGCTACACCTTC. Full variable domain (outside the CDR3, taken from reference TRBV5-4 and TRBJ1-2): ETGVTQSPTHLIKTRGQQVTLRCSSQSGHNTVSWYQQALGQGPQFIFQYYREEENGRGNFPPRFSGLQFPNYSSELNVNALELDDSALYLCASVAGGGRQDGYTFGSGTRLTVV.

The CDR3 region is CAISESGGAEAFF. The CDR3 DNA follows: TGTGCCATCAGTGAGTCTGGAGGAGCTGAAGCTTTCTTT. The V call is TRBV10-3, the J call TRBJ1-1; D not resolved. Trimming left V 0 bases short and J 6 bases short, with 8 bases between. There are 13 residues in the CDR3. Germline lookup yields CDR1 ENHRY and CDR2 SYGVKD.

V is TRBV6-4 and J is TRBJ1-6; 9 nucleotides agree with TRBD1. The CDR3 is 15 residues long. Germline CDR1 reads MRHNA; CDR2 reads SNTAGT. The V segment lost 2 bases and the J segment 9 bases; nucleotides outside the gene matches: 5. Written as DNA, the CDR3 is TGTGCCAGCAGTGACAGTGGGACAGGGCGTTCACCCCTCCACTTT. Translation: CASSDSGTGRSPLHF.